The rows below give T cell receptor beta chains drawn from one sample of a study of blood T cell repertoires in COVID-19. Clones were sequenced by immunoSEQ multiplex PCR, and TCRdb holds only the in-frame ones, with some missing. This table holds 150,000 to 200,000 clones, about four fifths found once. The specimen sequenced was PBMCs or T cells enriched from blood (not recorded which). The receptor source for this set is a man in his forties or fifties who had recovered from COVID-19. Each CDR3 is given with its conserved first and last residue. The D gene is left open where the match is weak. Clone size is given for some rows only: seen once, a few or many times, or a class if the clone is expanded.

size,length,V,D,J,DNA,CDR3
.,14,TRBV10-3,TRBD2,TRBJ2-1,TGTGCCATCGGTTCGGCTAGCGGGGGGGATGAGCAGTTCTTC,CAIGSASGGDEQFF
.,15,TRBV11-2,.,TRBJ1-2,TGTGCCAGCAGCTTAGATCAGGCGGGCAGCTATGGCTACACCTTC,CASSLDQAGSYGYTF
.,17,TRBV11-3,.,TRBJ1-4,TGTGCCAGCAGCTTAGTTTTAGGACACTCGGCTAATGAAAAACTGTTTTTT,CASSLVLGHSANEKLFF
once,14,TRBV2,TRBD1,TRBJ1-5,TGTGCCATGGCCGGACAGGATGGGGTTCAGCCCCAGCATTTT,CAMAGQDGVQPQHF
.,14,TRBV18,.,TRBJ1-5,TGTGCCAGCTCACCGGAGATACAGGGTCAGCCCCAGCATTTT,CASSPEIQGQPQHF
.,16,TRBV6-5,TRBD1,TRBJ1-3,TGTGCCAGCAGTTACACAGGGGGCCTCTCTGGAAACACCATATATTTT,CASSYTGGLSGNTIYF
.,13,TRBV2,.,TRBJ1-2,TGTGCCAGCAGTGAAGTGCTGACGGGAGGCTACACCTTC,CASSEVLTGGYTF
.,16,TRBV19,.,TRBJ1-3,TGTGCCAGTAGTATAGAAGCGGCAGGGGATGGAAACACCATATATTTT,CASSIEAAGDGNTIYF
.,16,TRBV27,TRBD2,TRBJ2-7,TGTGCCAGCAGTTACGCAAGCGGGGGGGCCTCCTACGAGCAGTACTTC,CASSYASGGASYEQYF
many,18,TRBV5-6,TRBD1,TRBJ1-6,TGTGCCAGCAGCTTATCGGCCCAGGGGGCGCGCTATAATTCACCCCTCCACTTT,CASSLSAQGARYNSPLHF
.,12,TRBV28,.,TRBJ2-7,TGTGCCAGCAGTTTCAGCGCCTACGAGCAGTACTTC,CASSFSAYEQYF
.,15,TRBV28,.,TRBJ1-1,TGTGCCAGCAGTTGGGAGGTTGGGCAGAACACTGAAGCTTTCTTT,CASSWEVGQNTEAFF
.,15,TRBV10-3,TRBD2,TRBJ2-7,TGTGCCATCAGCGCGACTAGCGGGAGGGTCCACGAGCAGTACTTC,CAISATSGRVHEQYF
.,15,TRBV18,.,TRBJ2-1,TGTGCCAGCTCACCCGGGAGAGGCAAAGAGAATGAGCAGTTCTTC,CASSPGRGKENEQFF
.,14,TRBV7-3,.,TRBJ2-7,TGTGCCAGCAGCCCCGCATTCGGGGGCTACGAGCAGTACTTC,CASSPAFGGYEQYF
.,13,TRBV9,.,TRBJ1-2,TGTGCCAGCAGCGTTAGAGGTCTACGTGGCTACACCTTC,CASSVRGLRGYTF
.,14,TRBV3-1/TRBV3-2,.,TRBJ1-6,TGTGCCAGCAGCCAAGCAGGGGACAATTCACCCCTCCACTTT,CASSQAGDNSPLHF
.,15,TRBV2,TRBD1,TRBJ2-3,TGTGCCACCAAAGCAGCGGGACAGGGAACAGATACGCAGTATTTT,CATKAAGQGTDTQYF
few,14,TRBV7-6,.,TRBJ2-3,TGTGCCAGCAGCTTAGTTGAAAAGCGGGATACGCAGTATTTT,CASSLVEKRDTQYF
once,13,TRBV9,.,TRBJ2-5,TGTGCCAGCAGCGAGGGACAAGAAGAGACCCAGTACTTC,CASSEGQEETQYF
.,16,TRBV14,TRBD2,TRBJ2-5,TGTGCCAGCAGCCAAGTCCGGGGGGGGGACCAAGAGACCCAGTACTTC,CASSQVRGGDQETQYF
.,14,TRBV5-4,.,TRBJ2-3,TGTGCCAGCACCCTGGGGGGGGCACCAGATACGCAGTATTTT,CASTLGGAPDTQYF
few,12,TRBV10-1,TRBD2,TRBJ2-7,TGCGCCAGCAGTTCCGGGACTAGCGGACAGTACTTC,CASSSGTSGQYF
.,14,TRBV7-8,TRBD1,TRBJ1-2,TGTGCCAGCAGCTTAGGCAGGACAGGGGATGGCTACACCTTC,CASSLGRTGDGYTF
.,15,TRBV11-2,.,TRBJ1-1,TGTGCCAGCAGCCCTCGGGGAACCCCGAACACTGAAGCTTTCTTT,CASSPRGTPNTEAFF
.,13,TRBV24-1,TRBD1,TRBJ1-2,TGTGCCACCAGTGAACGGGACAGGGGGGACTACACCTTC,CATSERDRGDYTF
.,17,TRBV28,TRBD1,TRBJ1-5,TGTGCCACCAGGGACAGGGCACCATTTTATAGCAATCAGCCCCAGCATTTT,CATRDRAPFYSNQPQHF
few,14,TRBV7-2,.,TRBJ2-7,TGTGCCAGCAGCTTAGTAGGGGGTTTGGGGGACCAGTACTTC,CASSLVGGLGDQYF
few,12,TRBV2,.,TRBJ2-5,TGTGCCAGCAAGGGGGTCGGCGAGACCCAGTACTTC,CASKGVGETQYF
.,13,TRBV24-1,.,TRBJ2-1,TGTGCCACCAGTGATTTTCGAGTTCGTGAGCAGTTCTTC,CATSDFRVREQFF
.,16,TRBV18,TRBD2,TRBJ2-3,TGTGCCAGCTCACCCGCCGGACTAGCCGTCGCAGATACGCAGTATTTT,CASSPAGLAVADTQYF
.,16,TRBV29-1,.,TRBJ2-2,TGCAGCGTCTTTGGGACACCAGGGACCTTATCCGGGGAGCTGTTTTTT,CSVFGTPGTLSGELFF
.,15,TRBV14,TRBD1,TRBJ1-1,TGTGCCAGCAGTTTAACCCAGGGGGCGCGAACTGAAGCTTTCTTT,CASSLTQGARTEAFF
.,15,TRBV28,TRBD1,TRBJ2-7,TGTGCCAGCAGCCCCTCCGGGACAGGGGCCTACGAGCAGTACTTC,CASSPSGTGAYEQYF
.,13,TRBV28,TRBD1,TRBJ2-3,TGTGCCAGCCTGGACAGGGGGACAGATACGCAGTATTTT,CASLDRGTDTQYF
.,16,TRBV6-5,TRBD1,TRBJ1-2,TGTGCCAGCAGTTACGGGACAGCGATTACCTCCTATGGCTACACCTTC,CASSYGTAITSYGYTF
.,16,TRBV9,TRBD2,TRBJ2-1,TGTGCCAGCAGCGTAGAGTTAGCGGGGGTTTACAATGAGCAGTTCTTC,CASSVELAGVYNEQFF
.,16,TRBV5-1,TRBD2,TRBJ2-2,TGCGCCAGCAGCATACTAGCGGGGGCGAACACCGGGGAGCTGTTTTTT,CASSILAGANTGELFF
.,15,TRBV27,TRBD2,TRBJ2-1,TGTGCCAGCAGTTTCGCTAGCGGGATTTACAATGAGCAGTTCTTC,CASSFASGIYNEQFF
.,15,TRBV15,.,TRBJ2-2,TGTGCCACCAGCAGTCTCCCAGGGGTCACCGGGGAGCTGTTTTTT,CATSSLPGVTGELFF
.,14,TRBV24-1,TRBD2,TRBJ2-1,TGTGCCACCGCCCTAGCGGGAGGTCTCAATGAGCAGTTCTTC,CATALAGGLNEQFF
.,17,TRBV14,TRBD2,TRBJ2-1,TGTGCCAGCAGCCCCGGACTAGCGGCAAGCTCCTACAATGAGCAGTTCTTC,CASSPGLAASSYNEQFF
.,11,TRBV6-4,.,TRBJ1-2,TGTGCCAGCAGTGACGAGTATGGCTACACCTTC,CASSDEYGYTF
.,17,TRBV28,TRBD2,TRBJ2-2,TGTGCCAGCAGAAAGAGACTAGCGGGAGTGGGCACCGGGGAGCTGTTTTTT,CASRKRLAGVGTGELFF
few,13,TRBV6-1,.,TRBJ1-1,TGTGCCAGCAGTGAAGCCCCCAGGGGACAAGCTTTCTTT,CASSEAPRGQAFF
.,18,TRBV6-2/TRBV6-3,TRBD1,TRBJ2-7,TGTGCCAGCAGTTACCCCTGGGGTTCCGGGACAGAAAGCTACGAGCAGTACTTC,CASSYPWGSGTESYEQYF
.,14,TRBV29-1,.,TRBJ2-3,TGCAGCGTTGAGGAGCAGTCTAGCACAGATACGCAGTATTTT,CSVEEQSSTDTQYF
.,15,TRBV6-1,.,TRBJ1-2,TGTGCCAGCAGTGAAGGGACTGGGCTCGGCTATGGCTACACCTTC,CASSEGTGLGYGYTF
.,14,TRBV6-5,.,TRBJ1-5,TGTGCCAGCAGCCCACGGGGTATCAATCAGCCCCAGCATTTT,CASSPRGINQPQHF
.,15,TRBV4-2,.,TRBJ2-1,TGTGCCAGCAGCCCTCCCCCGGGTAGTGGTGGTGAGCAGTTCTTC,CASSPPPGSGGEQFF
.,13,TRBV5-8,.,TRBJ1-1,TGTGCCAGCAGCTTGGACAGGGTGGCTGAAGCTTTCTTT,CASSLDRVAEAFF
.,15,TRBV5-1,TRBD1,TRBJ1-2,TGCGCCAGCAGCTCGGGAATGACAGGGGTAGGCGGCTACACCTTC,CASSSGMTGVGGYTF
.,13,TRBV12-3/TRBV12-4,TRBD1,TRBJ1-5,TGTGCCAGCAGTTTCACAGGGGATCAGCCCCAGCATTTT,CASSFTGDQPQHF
.,15,TRBV18,TRBD1,TRBJ2-7,TGTGCCAGCTCACCCGACCGGGACAGGGGTAGCGAGCAGTACTTC,CASSPDRDRGSEQYF
.,17,TRBV7-9,.,TRBJ2-3,TGTGCCAGCAGCTTACCCCCGGGAGGCGAAGGGGGAGATACGCAGTATTTT,CASSLPPGGEGGDTQYF
.,11,TRBV7-9,.,TRBJ2-7,TGTGCCAGCTCGACAGCTTACGAGCAGTACTTC,CASSTAYEQYF
.,16,TRBV24-1,TRBD2,TRBJ2-1,TGTGCCACCAGTGGCAGGGGACTAGCGGGAGAGAATGAGCAGTTCTTC,CATSGRGLAGENEQFF